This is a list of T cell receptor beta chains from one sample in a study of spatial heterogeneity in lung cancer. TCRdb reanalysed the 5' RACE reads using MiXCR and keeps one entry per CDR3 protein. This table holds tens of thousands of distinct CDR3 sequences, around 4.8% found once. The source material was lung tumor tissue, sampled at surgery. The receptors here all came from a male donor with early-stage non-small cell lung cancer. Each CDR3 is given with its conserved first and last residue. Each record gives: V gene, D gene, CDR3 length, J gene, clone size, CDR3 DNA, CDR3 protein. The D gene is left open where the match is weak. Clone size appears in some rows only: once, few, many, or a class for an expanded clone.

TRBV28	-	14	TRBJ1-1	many	TGTGCCAGCAGAAGGGGGGGGGCTTGGACTGAAGCTTTCTTT	CASRRGGAWTEAFF
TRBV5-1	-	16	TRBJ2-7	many	TGCGCCAGCAGCTTGGATCTGGGACGCTCCACCTACGAGCAGTACTTC	CASSLDLGRSTYEQYF
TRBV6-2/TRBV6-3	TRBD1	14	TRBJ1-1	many	TGTGCCAGCAGACCGCCACAGGGGGCAACTGAAGCTTTCTTT	CASRPPQGATEAFF
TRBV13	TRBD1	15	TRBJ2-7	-	TGTGCCAGCAGCTACCGACAGGGGCTTAGCTACGAGCAGTACTTC	CASSYRQGLSYEQYF
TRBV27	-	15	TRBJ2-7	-	TGTGCCAGCAGGACAGGGGAGGGTAGAGTATACGAGCAGTACTTC	CASRTGEGRVYEQYF
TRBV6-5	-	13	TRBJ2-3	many	TGTGCCAGCAGACCTTTAGCGACAGATACGCAGTATTTT	CASRPLATDTQYF
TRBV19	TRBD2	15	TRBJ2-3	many	TGTGCCAGTAGAGGGACTAGCGGGAGGGCTAATACGCAGTATTTT	CASRGTSGRANTQYF
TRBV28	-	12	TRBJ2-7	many	TGTGCCAGCAGTCTGACGCGCTACGAGCAGTACTTC	CASSLTRYEQYF
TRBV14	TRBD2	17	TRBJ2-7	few	TGTGCCAGCAACCAAGGAAAGACTAGCACTGGACTGAGTGAGCAGTACTTC	CASNQGKTSTGLSEQYF
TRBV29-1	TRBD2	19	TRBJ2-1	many	TGCAGCGTTGAAGATCCGGGCGGGGGGAAGACGTCCTCCTACAATGAGCAGTTCTTC	CSVEDPGGGKTSSYNEQFF
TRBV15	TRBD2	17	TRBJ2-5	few	TGTGCCACCAGCAGAGCCTGGGCGGCGGGAGGTTTGGAGACCCAGTACTTC	CATSRAWAAGGLETQYF
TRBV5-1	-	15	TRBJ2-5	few	TGCGCCAGCAGCTTGGGTGGACACTCGAGGGAGACCCAGTACTTC	CASSLGGHSRETQYF
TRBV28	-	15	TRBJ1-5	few	TGTGCCAGCAGTTTTATCCTCGGCACCAATCAGCCCCAGCATTTT	CASSFILGTNQPQHF
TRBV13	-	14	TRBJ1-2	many	TGTGCCAGCAGCTTAGCGGCAGGGAACTATGGCTACACCTTC	CASSLAAGNYGYTF
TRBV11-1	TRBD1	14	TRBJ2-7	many	TGTGCCAGCAGCTCTGGACAGGGGGCCTACGAGCAGTACTTC	CASSSGQGAYEQYF
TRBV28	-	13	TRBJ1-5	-	TGTGCCAGCAGTTTTACAGGGAATCAGCCCCAGCATTTT	CASSFTGNQPQHF
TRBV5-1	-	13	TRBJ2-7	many	TGCGCCAGCAGCTTTCCCCATGGGAACGAGCAGTACTTC	CASSFPHGNEQYF
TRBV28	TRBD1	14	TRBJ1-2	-	TGTGCCAGCAGGTTACAGGGGTCTAACTATGGCTACACCTTC	CASRLQGSNYGYTF
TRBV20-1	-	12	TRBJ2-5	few	TGCAGTGCTAGGCAGGGGGGGGAGACCCAGTACTTC	CSARQGGETQYF
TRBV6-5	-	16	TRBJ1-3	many	TGTGCCAGCCACTCCCGGGGCTGGAGCTCTGGAAACACCATATATTTT	CASHSRGWSSGNTIYF
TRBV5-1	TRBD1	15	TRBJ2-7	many	TGCGCCAGCAGCTTGGCCGGGACAGGGGGCTATAAGCAGTACTTC	CASSLAGTGGYKQYF
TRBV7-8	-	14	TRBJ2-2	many	TGTGCCAGCAGGACAGGAACGAACACCGGGGAGCTGTTTTTT	CASRTGTNTGELFF
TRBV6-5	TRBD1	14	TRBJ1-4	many	TGTGCCAGCAGTTACGCGACAGGGAATGAAAAACTGTTTTTT	CASSYATGNEKLFF
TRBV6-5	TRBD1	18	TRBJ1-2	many	TGTGCCAGCAGTTACCGACCCGGGACAGGGGTTGGGGGCTATGGCTACACCTTC	CASSYRPGTGVGGYGYTF
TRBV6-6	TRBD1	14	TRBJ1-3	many	TGTGCCAGCAGCCCGGGACAGACGGCAAACACCATATATTTT	CASSPGQTANTIYF
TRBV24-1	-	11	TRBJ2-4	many	TGTGCCACCTCACAAGAAAACATTCAGTACTTC	CATSQENIQYF
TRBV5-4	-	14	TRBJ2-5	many	TGTGCCAGCAGCTTGGAAGGGACCAAAGAGACCCAGTACTTC	CASSLEGTKETQYF